The clone carrying this T cell receptor beta chain was recorded only once. Its matching antigen is unknown. Germline V gene sequence: CDR1 SGHNT, CDR2 YENEEA. The CDR3 totals 13 residues. The ends were cut back, 5 bases at V and 5 bases at J, with 9 bases in the middle. This was the immunoSEQ v3.0 assay at survey level. Data came from immunoSEQ multiplex PCR; TCRdb stores just in-frame clones and leaves some out. The data show fewer than 35,000 clones, over 65% seen once. These data come from a study of long-term antiretroviral therapy in people with HIV. Study-level results: Collection spanned 2004 to 2017; ART regimens may be less effective than current ones. The clones with expansion before ART were dominant in the repertoire at all time points.

The TCR sequence derives from a woman aged 50 to 60 with HIV. The starting material was unsorted PBMCs, obtained 2 years after starting antiretroviral therapy. V usage is TRBV11-3 and J usage is TRBJ2-2; D is ambiguous. The chain's CDR3 is CASSVSTTGELFF. The CDR3 DNA reads as TGTGCCAGCAGCGTCTCAACTACCGGGGAGCTGTTTTTT. The whole variable domain, filled in from reference TRBV11-3 and TRBJ2-2, reads EAGVVQSPRYKIIEKKQPVAFWCNPISGHNTLYWYLQNLGQGPELLIRYENEEAVDDSQLPKDRFSAERLKGVDSTLKIQPAELGDSAVYLCASSVSTTGELFFGEGSRLTVL.